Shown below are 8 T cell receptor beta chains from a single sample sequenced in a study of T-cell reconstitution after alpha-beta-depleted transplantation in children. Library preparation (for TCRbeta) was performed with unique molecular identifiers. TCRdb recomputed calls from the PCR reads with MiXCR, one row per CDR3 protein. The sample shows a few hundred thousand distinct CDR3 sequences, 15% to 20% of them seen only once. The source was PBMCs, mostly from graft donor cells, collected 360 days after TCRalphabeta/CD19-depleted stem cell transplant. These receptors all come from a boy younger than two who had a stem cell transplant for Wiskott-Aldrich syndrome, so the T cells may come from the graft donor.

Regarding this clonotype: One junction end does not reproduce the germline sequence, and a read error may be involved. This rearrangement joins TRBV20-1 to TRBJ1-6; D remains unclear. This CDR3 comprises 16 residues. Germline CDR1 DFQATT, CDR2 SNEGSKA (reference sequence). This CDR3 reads CCASRHQEPYNSPLHF. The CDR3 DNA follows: TGCTGTGCTAGTCGTCATCAGGAGCCCTATAATTCACCCCTCCACTTT.

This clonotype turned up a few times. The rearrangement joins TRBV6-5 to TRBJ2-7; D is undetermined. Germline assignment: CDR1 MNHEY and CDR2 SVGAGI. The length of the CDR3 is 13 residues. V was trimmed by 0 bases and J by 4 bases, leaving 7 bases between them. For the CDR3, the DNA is TGTGCCAGCAGTTACTCGACCAGATACGAGCAGTACTTC. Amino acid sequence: CASSYSTRYEQYF.

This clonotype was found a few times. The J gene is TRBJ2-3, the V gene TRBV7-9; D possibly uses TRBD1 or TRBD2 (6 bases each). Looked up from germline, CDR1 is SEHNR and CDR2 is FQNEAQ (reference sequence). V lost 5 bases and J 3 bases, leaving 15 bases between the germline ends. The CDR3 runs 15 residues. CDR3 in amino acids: CASSHLEGGTDTQYF. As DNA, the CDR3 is TGTGCCAGCAGCCACCTAGAGGGGGGAACAGATACGCAGTATTTT.

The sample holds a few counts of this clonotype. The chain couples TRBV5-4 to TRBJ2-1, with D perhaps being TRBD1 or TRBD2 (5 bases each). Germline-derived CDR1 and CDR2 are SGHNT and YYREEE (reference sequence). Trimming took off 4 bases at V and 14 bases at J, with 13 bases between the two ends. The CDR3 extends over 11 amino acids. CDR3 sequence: CASSRGPEEFF. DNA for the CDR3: TGTGCCAGCAGCAGGGGACCGGAAGAGTTCTTC.

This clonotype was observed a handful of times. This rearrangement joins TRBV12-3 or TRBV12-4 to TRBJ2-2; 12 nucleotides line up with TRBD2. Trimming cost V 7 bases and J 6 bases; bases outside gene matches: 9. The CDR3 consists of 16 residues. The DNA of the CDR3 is TGTGCCAGCACCCTTGTGAGACTAGCGGGAGCCGGGGAGCTGTTTTTT. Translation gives CASTLVRLAGAGELFF.

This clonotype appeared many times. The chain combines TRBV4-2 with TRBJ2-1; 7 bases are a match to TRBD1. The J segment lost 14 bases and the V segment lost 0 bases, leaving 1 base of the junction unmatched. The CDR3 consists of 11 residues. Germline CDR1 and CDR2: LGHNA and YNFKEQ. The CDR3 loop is CASSQEGTEFF. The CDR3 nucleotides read TGTGCCAGCAGCCAAGAGGGGACAGAGTTCTTC.

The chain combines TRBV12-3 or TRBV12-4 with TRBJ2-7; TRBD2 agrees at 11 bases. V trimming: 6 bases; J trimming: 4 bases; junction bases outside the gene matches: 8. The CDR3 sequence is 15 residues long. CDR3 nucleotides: TGTGCCAGCAGCCACTATAGCGGGAGGGAGTACGAGCAGTACTTC. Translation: CASSHYSGREYEQYF.

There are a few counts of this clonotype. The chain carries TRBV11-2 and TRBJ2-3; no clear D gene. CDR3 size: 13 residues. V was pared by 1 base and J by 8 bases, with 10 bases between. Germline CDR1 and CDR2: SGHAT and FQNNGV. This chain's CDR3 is CASSLGWGATQYF. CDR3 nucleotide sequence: TGTGCCAGCAGCTTAGGGTGGGGTGCTACGCAGTATTTT.